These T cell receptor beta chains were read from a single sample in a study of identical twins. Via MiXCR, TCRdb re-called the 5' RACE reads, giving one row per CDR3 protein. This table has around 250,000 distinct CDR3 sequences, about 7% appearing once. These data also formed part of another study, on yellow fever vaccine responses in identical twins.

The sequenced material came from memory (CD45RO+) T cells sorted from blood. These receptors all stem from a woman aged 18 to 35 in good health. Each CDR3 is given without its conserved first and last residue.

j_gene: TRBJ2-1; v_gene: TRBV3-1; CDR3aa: ASSQERTSGSRNEQF
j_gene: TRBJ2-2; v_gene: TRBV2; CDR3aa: ASSEHSGELF
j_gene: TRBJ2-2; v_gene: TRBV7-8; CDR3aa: ASSYQREFGELF
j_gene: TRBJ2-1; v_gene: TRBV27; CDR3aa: ASSNYPGRSHNEQF
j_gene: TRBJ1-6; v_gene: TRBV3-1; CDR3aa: ASSRTTGQGNSPLH
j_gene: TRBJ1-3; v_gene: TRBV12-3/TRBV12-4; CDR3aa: ASSRARNTIY
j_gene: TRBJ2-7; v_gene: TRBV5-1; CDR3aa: ASSLGGGQGGSYEQY
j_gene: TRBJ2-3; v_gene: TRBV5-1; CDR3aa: ASSPSGHTDTQY
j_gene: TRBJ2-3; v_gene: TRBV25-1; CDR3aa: ASSERLAHSTDTQY
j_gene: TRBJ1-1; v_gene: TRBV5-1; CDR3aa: ASSFRGRAEAF
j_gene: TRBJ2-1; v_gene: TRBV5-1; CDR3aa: ASSLGSPEQF
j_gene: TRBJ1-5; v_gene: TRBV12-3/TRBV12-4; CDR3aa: ASSTTGGIYEPQH
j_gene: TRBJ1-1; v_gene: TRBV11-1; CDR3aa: ASSLAYGVGQMNTEAF
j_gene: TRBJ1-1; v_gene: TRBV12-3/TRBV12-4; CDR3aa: ASGRLNTEAF
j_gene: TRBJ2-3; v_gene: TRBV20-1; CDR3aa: SARGGGPTDTQY
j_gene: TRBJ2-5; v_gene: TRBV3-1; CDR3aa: ASEGVQETQY
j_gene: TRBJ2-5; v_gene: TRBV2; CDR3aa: ASQTGGRAETQY
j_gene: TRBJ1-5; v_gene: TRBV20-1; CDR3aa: SAARWDMDQPQH
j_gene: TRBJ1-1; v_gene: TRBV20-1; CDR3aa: SARGGAGGLNTEAF
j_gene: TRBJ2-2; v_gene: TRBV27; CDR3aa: ASSLYVQGLDGELF
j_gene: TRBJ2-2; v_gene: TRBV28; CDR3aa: ASSLSQVVGDTGELF
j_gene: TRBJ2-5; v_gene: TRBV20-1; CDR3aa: SARGVRVVETQY
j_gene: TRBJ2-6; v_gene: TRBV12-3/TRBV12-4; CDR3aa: ASKYGTGGAGANVLT
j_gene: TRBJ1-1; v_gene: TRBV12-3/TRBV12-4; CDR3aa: ASTMASGRLSEAF
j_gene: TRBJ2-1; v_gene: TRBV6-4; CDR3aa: ASSDESQAGGPDEQF